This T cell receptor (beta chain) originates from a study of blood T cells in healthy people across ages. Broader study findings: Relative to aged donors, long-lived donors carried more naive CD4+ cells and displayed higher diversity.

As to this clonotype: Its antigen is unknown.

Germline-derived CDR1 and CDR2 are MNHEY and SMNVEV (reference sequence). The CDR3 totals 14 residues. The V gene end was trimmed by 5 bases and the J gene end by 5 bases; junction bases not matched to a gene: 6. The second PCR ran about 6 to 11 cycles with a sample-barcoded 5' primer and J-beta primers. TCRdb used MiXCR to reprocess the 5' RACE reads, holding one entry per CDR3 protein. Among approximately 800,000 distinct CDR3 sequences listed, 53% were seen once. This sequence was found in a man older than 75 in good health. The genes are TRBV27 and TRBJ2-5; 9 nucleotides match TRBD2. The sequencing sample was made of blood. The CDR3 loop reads CASSPLAGWETQYF. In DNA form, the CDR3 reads TGTGCCAGCAGTCCCCTAGCGGGGTGGGAGACCCAGTACTTC.